This TCR beta chain was documented in a study of technical replicates of blood from a few donors. The V segment lost 2 bases and the J segment 5 bases; nucleotides outside the gene matches: 7. The CDR3 totals 16 residues. Germline V gene data show CDR1 as MNHEY and CDR2 as SVGAGI. This clone was recorded once. Assay used: immunoSEQ multiplex PCR; TCRdb lists only in-frame clones, some missing. The sample yields around 56,000 clones, roughly 96% seen once. The sample comprised PBMCs. The V and J genes are TRBV6-5 and TRBJ2-7; 12 nucleotides line up with TRBD1. The receptor's source is a human donor in good health. Some clones in this sample may be carry-over from other donors' samples. The CDR3 DNA sequence: TGTGCCAGCAGTTACCAGTGGGGACAGGGGGCTGACGAGCAGTACTTC. Encoded protein: CASSYQWGQGADEQYF.